The text below deals with one T cell receptor beta chain. This entry is derived from a study of control samples from healthy donors and cancer patients. Profiled with immunoSEQ multiplex PCR; TCRdb holds only in-frame clones, not every one. Altogether 100,000 or so clones are present, under 90% being singletons, with the ten largest covering under 15%. The germline CDR1 and CDR2 sequences are KGHDR and SFDVKD. The CDR3 is 16 amino acids. Unmatched junction bases numbered 5, after V lost 3 bases and J lost 8 bases. The TCR was taken from a woman aged 50 to 65 in good health. Source material: blood. V usage is TRBV24-1 and J usage is TRBJ2-1; 14 bases are a match to TRBD2. In DNA form, the CDR3 reads TGTGCCACCAGTGATCCGACTAGCGGGAGGGCCGATGAGCAGTTCTTC. It specifies CATSDPTSGRADEQFF.